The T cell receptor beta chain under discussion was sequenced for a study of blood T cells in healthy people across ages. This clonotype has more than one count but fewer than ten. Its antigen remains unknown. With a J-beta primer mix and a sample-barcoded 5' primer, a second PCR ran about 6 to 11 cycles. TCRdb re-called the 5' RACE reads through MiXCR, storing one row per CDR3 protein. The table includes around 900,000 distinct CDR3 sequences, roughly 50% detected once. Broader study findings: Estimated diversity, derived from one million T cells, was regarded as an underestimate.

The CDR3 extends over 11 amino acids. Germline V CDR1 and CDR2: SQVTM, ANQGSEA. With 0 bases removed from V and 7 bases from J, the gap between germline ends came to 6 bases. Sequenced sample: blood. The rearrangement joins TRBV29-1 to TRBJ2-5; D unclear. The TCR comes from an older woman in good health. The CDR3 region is CSVEDPSTQYF. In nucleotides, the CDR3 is TGCAGCGTTGAAGATCCCTCGACCCAGTACTTC.